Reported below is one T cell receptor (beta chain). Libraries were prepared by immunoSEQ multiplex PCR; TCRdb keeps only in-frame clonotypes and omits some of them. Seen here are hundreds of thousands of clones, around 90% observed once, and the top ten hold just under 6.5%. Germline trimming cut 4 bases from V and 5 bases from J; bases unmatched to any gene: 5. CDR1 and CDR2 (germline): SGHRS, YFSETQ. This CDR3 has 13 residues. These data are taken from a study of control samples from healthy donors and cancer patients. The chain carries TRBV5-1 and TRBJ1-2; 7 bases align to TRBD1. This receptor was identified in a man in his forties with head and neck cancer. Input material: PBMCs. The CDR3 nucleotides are TGCGCCAGCAGCCGCGACAGGGTGTATGGCTACACCTTC. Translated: CASSRDRVYGYTF.